This is a list of T cell receptor beta chains from one sample in a study of blood T cell repertoires in COVID-19. Here immunoSEQ multiplex PCR was the method, and the copy in TCRdb shows in-frame clones only, minus some. The data show 150,000 to 170,000 clones, with roughly 81% seen just once and 8% to 9% held by the top ten. Sequencing was performed on peripheral blood. The receptors shown here come from a woman aged 55-70 years with COVID-19, enrolled during active disease. Both conserved end residues are part of each CDR3. A D gene is named only where the DNA matches it firmly. Expanded clones are given a class, and other clones once, few, many or no size at all.

>TRBV6-6|-|TRBJ1-3|-
TGTGCCAGCATTCTGACACCTGGAAACACCATATATTTT
CASILTPGNTIYF
>TRBV10-2|-|TRBJ1-2|-
TGCGCCAGCAGTTCCCGAGGGGGTTATGGCTACACCTTC
CASSSRGGYGYTF
>TRBV19|-|TRBJ1-2|-
TGTGCCACCACTTCACAGGAGTCCCTATGGTATGGCTACACCTTC
CATTSQESLWYGYTF
>TRBV19|-|TRBJ2-1|-
TGTGCCAGTAGTATGTCCGGGTCGACCTACAATGAGCAGTTCTTC
CASSMSGSTYNEQFF
>TRBV27|TRBD1|TRBJ1-5|-
TGTGCCAGCAGTTTGAGACAGGGGAGCAATCAGCCCCAGCATTTT
CASSLRQGSNQPQHF
>TRBV6-1|-|TRBJ1-1|-
TGTGCCAGCAGTGAAGTATGGCAGGGAAGTGAAGCTTTCTTT
CASSEVWQGSEAFF
>TRBV5-1|-|TRBJ1-5|-
TGCGCCAGCAGCACCCTATCCGGTCAGCCCCAGCATTTT
CASSTLSGQPQHF
>TRBV11-3|-|TRBJ2-2|-
TGTGCCAGCAGCCCATATGGGGGGTCGACCACCGGGGAGCTGTTTTTT
CASSPYGGSTTGELFF
>TRBV2|TRBD1|TRBJ1-1|-
TGTGCCAGCACCTCCAGGACAGGGGGGGACACTGAAGCTTTCTTT
CASTSRTGGDTEAFF
>TRBV12-3/TRBV12-4|-|TRBJ2-3|-
TGTGCCAGCAGGGTCTACCATACGCAGTATTTT
CASRVYHTQYF
>TRBV29-1|TRBD1|TRBJ1-3|-
TGCAGCGTCACCTTAGGGGGCAAAGGCACCATATATTTT
CSVTLGGKGTIYF
>TRBV3-1/TRBV3-2|TRBD1|TRBJ1-2|few
TGTGCCAGCGGGACAGACTATGGCTACACCTTC
CASGTDYGYTF
>TRBV30|-|TRBJ2-1|-
TGTGCCTGGAGTGTGGGGCAGGGGACCTACAATGAGCAGTTCTTC
CAWSVGQGTYNEQFF
>TRBV5-8|-|TRBJ1-1|-
TGTGCCAGCAGCGATAGTGCCCTGAACACTGAAGCTTTCTTT
CASSDSALNTEAFF
>TRBV30|-|TRBJ1-4|few
TGTGCCTGGAGTCGGGAGGGAACTGAAAAACTGTTTTTT
CAWSREGTEKLFF
>TRBV7-7|TRBD1|TRBJ2-5|-
TGTGCTAGCAGCTTAGGGGGCGGAGAGACCCAGTACTTC
CASSLGGGETQYF
>TRBV9|TRBD1|TRBJ1-5|few
TGTGCCAGCAGCCAAGACAGGGAAAATCAGCCCCAGCATTTT
CASSQDRENQPQHF
>TRBV12-5|-|TRBJ1-1|few
TGTGCTAGTGGTCCCGGTAGTGCTGAAGCTTTCTTT
CASGPGSAEAFF
>TRBV4-2|TRBD1|TRBJ1-5|-
TGTGCCAGCAGCCAGAGAAACAGGGGTCGCAATCAGCCCCAGCATTTT
CASSQRNRGRNQPQHF
>TRBV27|TRBD1|TRBJ1-5|-
TGTGCCAGCAGTTTGAAGGGACAGGGGGCGGCGGGGCCCCAGCATTTT
CASSLKGQGAAGPQHF
>TRBV5-1|TRBD2|TRBJ2-2|-
TGCGCCAGCAGTAACGGGAGGCCCACCGGGGAGCTGTTTTTT
CASSNGRPTGELFF
>TRBV25-1|-|TRBJ1-4|-
TGTGCCAGCAGTGAGCCCCCGTCCTTGCGGCTGTTTTTT
CASSEPPSLRLFF
>TRBV10-2|-|TRBJ2-3|-
TGCGCCAGCAGTGAGTCCGGGGGGCGGGGCACAGATACGCAGTATTTT
CASSESGGRGTDTQYF
>TRBV6-5|-|TRBJ2-3|-
TGTGCCAGCAGTTACGAGGGTACGACAGATACGCAGTATTTT
CASSYEGTTDTQYF
>TRBV24-1|TRBD1|TRBJ2-2|-
TGTGCCACCAGTACCCCCGGGACAGGGAAGGTCGGGGAGCTGTTTTTT
CATSTPGTGKVGELFF
>TRBV29-1|TRBD1|TRBJ1-2|few
TGCAGCGTTGACGCTCTGGGACAGGGGGCCCATGGCTACACCTTC
CSVDALGQGAHGYTF
>TRBV10-3|-|TRBJ2-5|-
TGTGCCATCAGTGGGGGAGAGGGACTTTTTTTCGAAGAGACCCAGTACTTC
CAISGGEGLFFEETQYF
>TRBV6-5|TRBD1|TRBJ1-2|-
TGTGCCAGCAGTTACTCGGGGGCTGGGACAGGGTTGGGCTACACCTTC
CASSYSGAGTGLGYTF
>TRBV6-1|-|TRBJ1-5|-
TGTGCCAGCAGTGAGAACTACAATCAGCGTAATCAGCCCCAGCATTTT
CASSENYNQRNQPQHF
>TRBV25-1|-|TRBJ2-5|-
TGTGCCAGCAGTGAGATCAAGTATGGCGGTAAAGAGACCCAGTACTTC
CASSEIKYGGKETQYF
>TRBV27|TRBD2|TRBJ2-1|-
TGTGCCAGCAGTTTGGGCGGGCTAGCGGATAGCTCCTACAATGAGCAGTTCTTC
CASSLGGLADSSYNEQFF
>TRBV3-1/TRBV3-2|-|TRBJ1-1|-
TGTGCCAGCAGCCTTTTGCGACAGCTGAACACTGAAGCTTTCTTT
CASSLLRQLNTEAFF
>TRBV6-1|TRBD2|TRBJ2-7|-
TGTGCCAGCAGTGTCCGAGGACTAGCGGGGTCCTACGAGCAGTACTTC
CASSVRGLAGSYEQYF
>TRBV11-3|-|TRBJ2-5|once
TGTGCCAGCAGCTTGGGAGGCCAAGAGACCCAGTACTTC
CASSLGGQETQYF
>TRBV7-9|-|TRBJ1-5|-
TGTGCCAGCAGCCCGGGACACGACAATCAGCCCCAGCATTTT
CASSPGHDNQPQHF
>TRBV5-1|-|TRBJ1-2|-
TGCGCCAGCAGCTTGGCGTCAGATAGCTCCTATGGCTACACCTTC
CASSLASDSSYGYTF
>TRBV5-1|-|TRBJ1-1|once
TGCGCCAGCAGCTTAGGGGCTAACACTGAAGCTTTCTTT
CASSLGANTEAFF
>TRBV6-1|-|TRBJ2-5|-
TGTGCCAGCAGTGAGATGAGGGGGGAGACCCAGTACTTC
CASSEMRGETQYF
>TRBV6-2/TRBV6-3|TRBD1|TRBJ1-1|-
TGTGCCAGCAGCGATGGGGGACAGGGGGCCGCGAGGACTGAAGCTTTCTTT
CASSDGGQGAARTEAFF
>TRBV7-2|TRBD1|TRBJ1-6|-
TGTGCCAGCAGCTTAGAGTTGTTGGGACAGAGCCTCCACTTT
CASSLELLGQSLHF
>TRBV2|TRBD1|TRBJ1-1|-
TGTGCCAGCAGAGGGACAGGAGAAGCTTTCTTT
CASRGTGEAFF
>TRBV5-4|-|TRBJ2-1|-
TGTGCCAGCAGCTTGGTAGCGGAGTACAATGAGCAGTTCTTC
CASSLVAEYNEQFF
>TRBV7-8|TRBD1|TRBJ1-2|-
TGTGCCAGCAGCTCCAAGGGGACAGGGGGCGACGGATATGGCTACACCTTC
CASSSKGTGGDGYGYTF
>TRBV7-2|TRBD1|TRBJ2-4|-
TGTGCCAGCAGCACCACAGGGGACCCAGCCAAAAACATTCAGTACTTC
CASSTTGDPAKNIQYF
>TRBV9|-|TRBJ1-2|-
TGTGCCAGCAGCGCTGACAACTTTGGAGGCTACACCTTC
CASSADNFGGYTF
>TRBV7-3|TRBD1|TRBJ2-5|-
TGTGCCAGCAGCTCTAGACAGGGGCCCTCTGGGGAGACCCAGTACTTC
CASSSRQGPSGETQYF
>TRBV3-1/TRBV3-2|TRBD1|TRBJ1-1|-
TGTGCCAGCACCACAAGGGGGCCTACAGGGACCACTGAAGCTTTCTTT
CASTTRGPTGTTEAFF
>TRBV6-2/TRBV6-3|-|TRBJ1-2|-
TGTGCCAGCAGTTACTCTAACAGTAACTATGGCTACACCTTC
CASSYSNSNYGYTF
>TRBV20-1|-|TRBJ1-1|-
TGCAGTGCTAGTTCGGGACAACCGAACACTGAAGCTTTCTTT
CSASSGQPNTEAFF
>TRBV7-9|-|TRBJ1-2|-
TGTGCCAGCAGCTTGGAGGTTGGAGGCTACACCTTC
CASSLEVGGYTF
>TRBV5-1|-|TRBJ1-4|-
TGCGCCAGCAGCAATGACAGGCCGGGTGAAAAACTGTTTTTT
CASSNDRPGEKLFF
>TRBV2|TRBD1|TRBJ1-5|-
TGTGCCAGCTCGTGGTCGGGACAGGGGAGTCAGCCCCAGCATTTT
CASSWSGQGSQPQHF
>TRBV6-5|-|TRBJ2-7|-
TGTGCCAGCACTCCCGGCCGGGACACCGGACGGGAGCAGTACTTC
CASTPGRDTGREQYF
>TRBV6-1|-|TRBJ1-5|-
TGTGCCAGCAGTGAAGCAGTTGGACAAATCTATCAGCCCCAGCATTTT
CASSEAVGQIYQPQHF
>TRBV28|-|TRBJ1-5|-
TGTGCCAGCAGTTTAAACATCCAGCGGCCCCAGCATTTT
CASSLNIQRPQHF
>TRBV7-3|-|TRBJ2-1|-
TGTGCCAGCAGCTTAAGCAGCGGTACCCACAATGAGCAGTTCTTC
CASSLSSGTHNEQFF
>TRBV2|-|TRBJ1-1|-
TGTGCCAGCAGTGAACGCGAAAACACTGAAGCTTTCTTT
CASSERENTEAFF